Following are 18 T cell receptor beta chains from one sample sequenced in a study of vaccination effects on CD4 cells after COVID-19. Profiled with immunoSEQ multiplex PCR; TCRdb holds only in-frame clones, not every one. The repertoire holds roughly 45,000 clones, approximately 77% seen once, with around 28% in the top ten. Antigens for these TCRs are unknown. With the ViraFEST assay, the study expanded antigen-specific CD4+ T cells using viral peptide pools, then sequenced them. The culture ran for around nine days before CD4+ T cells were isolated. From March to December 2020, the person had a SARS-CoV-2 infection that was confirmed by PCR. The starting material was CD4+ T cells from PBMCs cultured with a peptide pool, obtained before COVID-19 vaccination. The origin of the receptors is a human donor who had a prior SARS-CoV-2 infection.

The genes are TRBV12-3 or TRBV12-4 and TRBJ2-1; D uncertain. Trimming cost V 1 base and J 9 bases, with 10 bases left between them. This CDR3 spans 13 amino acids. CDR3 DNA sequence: TGTGCCAGCAGTTTAGTCCGGAATACTGAGCAGTTCTTC. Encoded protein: CASSLVRNTEQFF.

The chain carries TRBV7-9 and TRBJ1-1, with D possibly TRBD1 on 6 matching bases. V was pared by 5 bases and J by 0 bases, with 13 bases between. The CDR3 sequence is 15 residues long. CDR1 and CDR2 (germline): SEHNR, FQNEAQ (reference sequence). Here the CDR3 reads CASSPWGPMNTEAFF. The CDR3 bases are TGTGCCAGCAGCCCCTGGGGGCCCATGAACACTGAAGCTTTCTTT.

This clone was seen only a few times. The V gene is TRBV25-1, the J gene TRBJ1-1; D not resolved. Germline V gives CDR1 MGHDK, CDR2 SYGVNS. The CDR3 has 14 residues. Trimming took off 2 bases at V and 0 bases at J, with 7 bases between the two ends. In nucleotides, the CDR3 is TGTGCCAGCAGTGAACTCACCTTGAACACTGAAGCTTTCTTT. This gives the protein CASSELTLNTEAFF.

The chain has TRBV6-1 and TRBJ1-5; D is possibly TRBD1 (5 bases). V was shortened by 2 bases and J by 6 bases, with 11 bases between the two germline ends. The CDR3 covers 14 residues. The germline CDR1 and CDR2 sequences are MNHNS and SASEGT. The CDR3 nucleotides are TGTGCCAGCAGTGAAAGGGGCCCTGTTCAGCCCCAGCATTTT. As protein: CASSERGPVQPQHF.

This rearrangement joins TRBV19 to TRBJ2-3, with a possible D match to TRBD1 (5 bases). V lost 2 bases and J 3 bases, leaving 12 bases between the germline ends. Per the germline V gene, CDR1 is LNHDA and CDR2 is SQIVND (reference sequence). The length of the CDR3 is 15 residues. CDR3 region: CASSIRAGWTDTQYF. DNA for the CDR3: TGTGCCAGTAGTATAAGGGCAGGGTGGACAGATACGCAGTATTTT.

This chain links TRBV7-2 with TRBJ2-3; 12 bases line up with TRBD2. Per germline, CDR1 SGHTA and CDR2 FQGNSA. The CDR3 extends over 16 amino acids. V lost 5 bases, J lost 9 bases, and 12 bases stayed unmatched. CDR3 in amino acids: CASSVLAGGGGTTQYF. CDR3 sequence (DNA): TGTGCCAGCAGCGTACTAGCGGGAGGAGGCGGTACGACGCAGTATTTT.

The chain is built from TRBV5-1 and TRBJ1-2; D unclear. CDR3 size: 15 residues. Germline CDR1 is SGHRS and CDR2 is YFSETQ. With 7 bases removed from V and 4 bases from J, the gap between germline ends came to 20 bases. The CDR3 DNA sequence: TGCGCCAGCTCAAAATTGGGTCACGACCTCTATGGCTACACCTTC. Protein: CASSKLGHDLYGYTF.

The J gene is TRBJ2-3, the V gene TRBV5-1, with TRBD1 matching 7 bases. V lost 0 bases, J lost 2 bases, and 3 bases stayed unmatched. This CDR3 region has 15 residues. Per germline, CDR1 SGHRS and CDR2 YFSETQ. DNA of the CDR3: TGCGCCAGCAGCTTGGGGGACAGCAACACAGATACGCAGTATTTT. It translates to CASSLGDSNTDTQYF.

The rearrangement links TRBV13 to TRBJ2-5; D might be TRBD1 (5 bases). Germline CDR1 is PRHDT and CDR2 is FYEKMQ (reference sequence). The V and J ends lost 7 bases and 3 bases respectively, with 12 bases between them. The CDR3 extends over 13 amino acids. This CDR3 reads CASTWTNEETQYF. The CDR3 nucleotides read TGTGCCAGCACCTGGACAAACGAAGAGACCCAGTACTTC.

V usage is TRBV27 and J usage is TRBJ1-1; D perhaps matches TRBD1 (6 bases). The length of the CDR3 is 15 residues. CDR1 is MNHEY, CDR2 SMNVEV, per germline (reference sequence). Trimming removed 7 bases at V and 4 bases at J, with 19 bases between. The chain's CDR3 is CASTRLGGAGTEAFF. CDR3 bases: TGTGCCAGCACGCGATTGGGGGGCGCCGGCACTGAAGCTTTCTTT.

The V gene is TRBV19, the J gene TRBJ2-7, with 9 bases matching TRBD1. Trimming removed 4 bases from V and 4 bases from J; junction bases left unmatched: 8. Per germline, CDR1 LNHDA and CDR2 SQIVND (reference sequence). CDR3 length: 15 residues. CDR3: CASSNGDRAPYEQYF. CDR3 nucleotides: TGTGCCAGTAGTAATGGGGACAGGGCCCCTTACGAGCAGTACTTC.

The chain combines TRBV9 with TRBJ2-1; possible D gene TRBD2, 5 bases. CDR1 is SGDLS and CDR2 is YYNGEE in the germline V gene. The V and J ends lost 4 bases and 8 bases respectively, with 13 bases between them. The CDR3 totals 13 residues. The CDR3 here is CASSPPPGYEQFF. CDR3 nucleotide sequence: TGTGCCAGCAGCCCCCCCCCGGGGTATGAGCAGTTCTTC.

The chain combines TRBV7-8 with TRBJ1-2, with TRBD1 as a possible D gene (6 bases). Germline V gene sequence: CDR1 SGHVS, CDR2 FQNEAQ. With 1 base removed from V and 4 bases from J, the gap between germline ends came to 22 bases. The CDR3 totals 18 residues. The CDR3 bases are TGTGCCAGCAGCTTAGGCGGGCAGGGGAATTTAAAACTCTATGGCTACACCTTC. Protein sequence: CASSLGGQGNLKLYGYTF.

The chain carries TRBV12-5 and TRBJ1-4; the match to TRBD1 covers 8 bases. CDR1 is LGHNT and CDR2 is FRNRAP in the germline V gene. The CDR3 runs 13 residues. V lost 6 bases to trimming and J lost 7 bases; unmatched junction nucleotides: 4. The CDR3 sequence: CASGGQGVEKLFF. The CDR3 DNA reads TGTGCTAGTGGCGGACAGGGAGTTGAAAAACTGTTTTTT.

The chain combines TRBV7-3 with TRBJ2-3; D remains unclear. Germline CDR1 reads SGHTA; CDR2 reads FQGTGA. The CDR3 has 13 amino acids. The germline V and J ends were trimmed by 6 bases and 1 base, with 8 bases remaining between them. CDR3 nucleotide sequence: TGTGCCAGCAGTTCTGGGGGCACAGATACGCAGTATTTT. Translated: CASSSGGTDTQYF.

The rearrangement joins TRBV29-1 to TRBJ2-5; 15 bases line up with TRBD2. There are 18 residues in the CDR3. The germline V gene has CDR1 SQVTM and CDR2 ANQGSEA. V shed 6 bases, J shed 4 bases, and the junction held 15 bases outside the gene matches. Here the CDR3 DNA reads TGCAGCGTCCAAAAGGGGACTAGCGGGGGGTCGCTGGGAGAGACCCAGTACTTC. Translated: CSVQKGTSGGSLGETQYF. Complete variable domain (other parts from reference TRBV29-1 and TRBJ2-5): SAVISQKPSRDICQRGTSLTIQCQVDSQVTMMFWYRQQPGQSLTLIATANQGSEATYESGFVIDKFPISRPNLTFSTLTVSNMSPEDSSIYLCSVQKGTSGGSLGETQYFGPGTRLLVL.

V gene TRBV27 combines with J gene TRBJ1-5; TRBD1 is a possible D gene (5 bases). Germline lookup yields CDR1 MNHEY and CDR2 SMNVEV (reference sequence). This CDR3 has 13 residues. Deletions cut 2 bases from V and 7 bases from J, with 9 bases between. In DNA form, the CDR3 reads TGTGCCAGCAGTTTAGGGGCACGGCAGCCCCAGCATTTT. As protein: CASSLGARQPQHF.

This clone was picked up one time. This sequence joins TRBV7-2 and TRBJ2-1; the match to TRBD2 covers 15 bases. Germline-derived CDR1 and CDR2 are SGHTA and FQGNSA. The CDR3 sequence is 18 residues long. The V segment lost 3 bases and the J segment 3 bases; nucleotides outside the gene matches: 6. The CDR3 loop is CASSLGLAGGLVYNEQFF. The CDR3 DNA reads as TGTGCCAGCAGCTTGGGACTAGCGGGAGGCTTAGTCTACAATGAGCAGTTCTTC.